The 19 T cell receptor beta chains presented below share a single source sample, sequenced in a study of T cells in Graves' hyperthyroidism and ophthalmopathy. Authors of the study amplified TCR beta CDR3 regions from RNA transcripts. The TCR CDR3 was amplified in a first-round RT-PCR using the HTBI primer set. In TCRdb, the multiplex PCR reads were re-called with MiXCR into one record per CDR3 protein. The sample holds about 770,000 distinct CDR3 sequences, 18% seen once. The sample taken for sequencing was blood. All receptors derive from a woman aged 45-65 years with Graves' hyperthyroidism that later progressed to Graves' ophthalmopathy.

This clonotype was observed many times. The rearrangement links TRBV3-1 to TRBJ1-6; D not certain. Germline V gene lookup returns CDR1 LGHDT and CDR2 YNNKEL (reference sequence). Trimming removed 0 bases at V and 11 bases at J, with 5 bases between. The CDR3 runs to 12 residues. The CDR3 nucleotides are TGTGCCAGCAGCCAAGAGGGCCCACCCCTCCACTTT. The encoded protein is CASSQEGPPLHF.

The V and J genes are TRBV20-1 and TRBJ2-1; TRBD2 aligns across 7 bases. Trimming took 6 bases from V and 4 from J; bases not matched to a gene: 9. Germline V lookup: CDR1 DFQATT, CDR2 SNEGSKA (reference sequence). This CDR3 is 14 amino acids long. For the CDR3, the DNA is TGCAGTGCCCAGGGAGGGAACAGGTACAATGAGCAGTTCTTC. Residues: CSAQGGNRYNEQFF.

This clonotype occurred many times. The J gene is TRBJ2-7, the V gene TRBV28; no definite D call. This CDR3 spans 17 amino acids. The V end lost 3 bases, the J end lost 1 base, and 19 bases lay between the germline ends. Germline values: CDR1 MDHEN, CDR2 SYDVKM. CDR3 in DNA: TGTGCCAGCAGTTTCTTCGTGGGCTACCGCAATTCCTACGAGCAGTACTTC. Its translation: CASSFFVGYRNSYEQYF.

This clonotype came up many times. This chain links TRBV11-2 with TRBJ2-1; 10 bases are shared with TRBD2. The V gene end was trimmed by 4 bases and the J gene end by 0 bases; junction bases not matched to a gene: 6. The CDR3 consists of 17 residues. Germline CDR1 and CDR2: SGHAT and FQNNGV. The chain's CDR3 is CASSSSSGGRSYNEQFF. CDR3 nucleotides: TGTGCCAGCAGCTCCTCTAGCGGGGGCCGCTCCTACAATGAGCAGTTCTTC.

The chain links TRBV7-3 to TRBJ2-1, with 8 bases fitting TRBD2. The CDR3 consists of 16 residues. With 2 bases clipped from V and 0 bases from J, the junction kept 3 bases outside the gene matches. Germline CDR1 reads SGHTA; CDR2 reads FQGTGA. The CDR3 is CASSLLGGASYNEQFF. The CDR3 nucleotides are TGTGCCAGCAGCTTACTCGGGGGGGCCTCCTACAATGAGCAGTTCTTC.

In this sample, this clonotype turned up a few times. The gene calls are TRBV6-2 or TRBV6-3 and TRBJ1-4, with a possible D match to TRBD1 (5 bases). Per the germline V gene, CDR1 is MNHEY and CDR2 is SVGEGT. CDR3 length equals 18 residues. Trimming pared 4 bases from V and 4 bases from J, leaving 22 bases between. CDR3 nucleotide sequence: TGTGCCAGCAGTTTATCGTGGGGAATAGACAGACTTAATGAAAAACTGTTTTTT. This encodes CASSLSWGIDRLNEKLFF.

CDR3 sequence reads: CASSELPAATEAFF. Here the CDR3 DNA reads TGTGCCAGCAGTGAACTTCCGGCGGCCACTGAAGCTTTCTTT. The chain uses TRBV6-1 and TRBJ1-1; D is uncertain. The CDR3 has 14 amino acids. CDR1 MNHNS and CDR2 SASEGT come from the germline V gene. V lost 2 bases and J 4 bases, leaving 11 bases between the germline ends.

This clonotype was seen repeatedly, ten times or more. The rearrangement links TRBV3-1 to TRBJ1-1; D might be TRBD1 (5 bases). Per germline, CDR1 LGHDT and CDR2 YNNKEL (reference sequence). V was cut by 1 base and J by 6 bases, with 21 bases left in between. The CDR3 spans 17 residues. The CDR3, as DNA: TGTGCCAGCAGCCAAGTATCGCGTCAGGGTAGTATGGCTGAAGCTTTCTTT. It specifies CASSQVSRQGSMAEAFF.

This clonotype has only one observation. The chain uses TRBV11-2 and TRBJ2-5, with a possible D match to TRBD2 (7 bases). CDR3 length: 12 amino acids. The V end was cut by 1 base, the J end by 9 bases, with 9 bases between. The germline V gene has CDR1 SGHAT and CDR2 FQNNGV. The CDR3 spells CASSLGGGPQYF. Written as DNA, the CDR3 is TGTGCCAGCAGCTTAGGGGGGGGGCCCCAGTACTTC.

This clonotype was recorded at least ten times. This chain links TRBV7-2 with TRBJ2-7, with D possibly being TRBD2 (6 bases). Germline-derived CDR1 and CDR2 are SGHTA and FQGNSA. This CDR3 region has 14 residues. V lost 7 bases and J 9 bases, leaving 22 bases between the germline ends. CDR3 loop: CASTKGLRGFGQYF. The CDR3 nucleotides read TGTGCCAGCACGAAGGGTCTCCGGGGGTTCGGGCAGTACTTC.

There are many counts of this clonotype. This sequence joins TRBV30 and TRBJ2-2; no clear D gene. The germline V and J ends were trimmed by 2 bases and 1 base, with 5 bases remaining between them. The CDR3 is made up of 13 amino acids. Germline CDR1 and CDR2: GTSNPN and SVGIG (reference sequence). The CDR3 region has the DNA TGTGCCTGGAGTCGTCTGAACACCGGGGAGCTGTTTTTT. Its protein product is CAWSRLNTGELFF.

This clonotype was picked up many times. The CDR3 region is CSARGGDYGYTF. The CDR3 bases are TGCAGTGCTAGGGGGGGCGACTATGGCTACACCTTC. V usage is TRBV20-1 and J usage is TRBJ1-2; D is perhaps TRBD1 (6 bases). CDR1 is DFQATT, CDR2 SNEGSKA, per germline (reference sequence). The CDR3 is 12 residues long. The V and J ends lost 3 bases and 3 bases respectively, with 8 bases between them.

This clonotype was picked up a small number of times. The chain couples TRBV12-3 or TRBV12-4 to TRBJ2-1, with TRBD1 as a possible D gene (5 bases). Trimming stripped 6 bases from V and 5 bases from J, with 11 bases between. The CDR3 spans 13 residues. Written as DNA, the CDR3 is TGTGCCAGCAGCGCCCGGACAAACAATGAGCAGTTCTTC. This sequence encodes CASSARTNNEQFF.

This clonotype was seen only a few times. V is TRBV6-1 and J is TRBJ2-5; 11 bases map to TRBD1. V shed 6 bases, J shed 5 bases, and the junction held 8 bases outside the gene matches. CDR3 length equals 15 residues. CDR1 is MNHNS, CDR2 SASEGT, per germline. Here the CDR3 reads CASSTRDRGSETQYF. In nucleotides, the CDR3 is TGTGCCAGCAGCACCCGGGACAGGGGGTCGGAGACCCAGTACTTC.

The chain recombines TRBV6-2 or TRBV6-3 with TRBJ2-2, with no clear D. Trimming pared 5 bases from V and 6 bases from J, leaving 10 bases between. The CDR3 totals 13 residues. Germline V gene data show CDR1 as MNHEY and CDR2 as SVGEGT. In DNA form, the CDR3 reads TGTGCCAGCAGTGCGCAGGCCTCCGGGGAGCTGTTTTTT. Its translation is CASSAQASGELFF.

This clonotype was detected ten times or more. V is TRBV20-1 and J is TRBJ2-1; D is perhaps TRBD2 (6 bases). Per the germline V gene, CDR1 is DFQATT and CDR2 is SNEGSKA (reference sequence). This CDR3 comprises 15 residues. V lost 6 bases and J lost 6, with 21 bases in between. The CDR3, as DNA: TGCAGTGCCATTCCGCGGGACTCCCCCCTCAATGAGCAGTTCTTC. This encodes CSAIPRDSPLNEQFF.

This clonotype showed up just a few times. The chain is built from TRBV2 and TRBJ1-2; D uncertain. V was trimmed by 8 bases and J by 3 bases, leaving 10 bases between them. Germline V CDR1 and CDR2: SNHLY, FYNNEI. The length of the CDR3 is 12 residues. The CDR3 DNA reads TGTGCCAGCGTAGGACTCGACTATGGCTACACCTTC. Its protein is CASVGLDYGYTF.

This clonotype has just a few counts. The V call is TRBV19, the J call TRBJ1-5, with D unclear. Germline CDR1 and CDR2: LNHDA and SQIVND (reference sequence). The CDR3 totals 15 residues. V was cut by 6 bases and J by 0 bases, with 12 bases left in between. The CDR3 region has the DNA TGTGCCAGTAGCATGGGTGCATCTAGCAATCAGCCCCAGCATTTT. Protein: CASSMGASSNQPQHF.

In this sample, this clonotype turned up a few times. The CDR3 DNA is TGCAGTGTGGTCCTGGGGGACTGCGAGCAGTACTTC. Amino acids: CSVVLGDCEQYF. The V gene is TRBV20-1, the J gene TRBJ2-7; TRBD2 is a possible D gene (6 bases). The CDR3 length is 12 residues. The germline V and J ends were trimmed by 7 bases and 6 bases, with 16 bases remaining between them. Germline V gives CDR1 DFQATT, CDR2 SNEGSKA (reference sequence).